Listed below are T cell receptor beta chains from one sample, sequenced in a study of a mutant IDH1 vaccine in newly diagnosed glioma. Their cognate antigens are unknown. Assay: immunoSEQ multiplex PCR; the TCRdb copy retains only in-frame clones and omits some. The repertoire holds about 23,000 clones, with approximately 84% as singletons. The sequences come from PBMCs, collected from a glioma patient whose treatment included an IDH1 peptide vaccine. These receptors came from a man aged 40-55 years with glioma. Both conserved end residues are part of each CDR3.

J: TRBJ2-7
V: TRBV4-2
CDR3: CASSQDLAGAYEQYF

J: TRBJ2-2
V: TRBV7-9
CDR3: CASSDPRKATGELFF

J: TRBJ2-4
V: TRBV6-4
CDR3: CASSACRCLSTLLAKNIQYF

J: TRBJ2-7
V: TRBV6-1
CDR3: CASSVYWYEQYF

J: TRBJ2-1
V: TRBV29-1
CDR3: CSVGNLWTSGRQNEQFF

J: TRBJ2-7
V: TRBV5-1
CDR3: CASSLDGTGGPYEQYF

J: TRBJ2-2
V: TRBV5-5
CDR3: CASSWVGGANTGELFF

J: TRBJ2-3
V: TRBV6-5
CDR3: CASSYSTSGRSDTQYF

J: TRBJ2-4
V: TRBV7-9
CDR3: CASSLDYKNIQYF

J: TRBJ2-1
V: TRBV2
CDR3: CASSEGLGEQFF

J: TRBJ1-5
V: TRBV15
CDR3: CATSRVGQLYSNQPQHF

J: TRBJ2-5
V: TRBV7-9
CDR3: CASSSRASGRRETQYF

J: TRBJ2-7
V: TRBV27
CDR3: CASSQSATRAAKQYF

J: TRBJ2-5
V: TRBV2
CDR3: CASSEAMRGQETQYF

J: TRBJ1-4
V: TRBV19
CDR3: CASSMLASHGEKLFF

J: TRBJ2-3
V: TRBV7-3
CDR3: CASSLTSGSTDTQYF

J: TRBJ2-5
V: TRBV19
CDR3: CASSNSGGVQETQYF

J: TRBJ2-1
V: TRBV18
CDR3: CASSPFGTRYNEQFF

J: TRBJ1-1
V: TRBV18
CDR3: CASSPRQTTEAFF

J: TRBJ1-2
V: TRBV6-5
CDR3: CASSPDPLGGYTF

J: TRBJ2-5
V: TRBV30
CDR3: CAWSSGEERETQYF